This entry describes one T cell receptor (beta chain). The use of a sample-barcoded 5' primer and a J-beta primer mix characterized a second PCR of roughly 7 to 11 cycles. TCRdb itself ran the 5' RACE reads through MiXCR, one entry per CDR3 protein. The sample consists of some 900,000 distinct CDR3 sequences, 25% to 35% of them appearing once. Germline V CDR1 and CDR2: LNHDA, SQIVND (reference sequence). Trimming cost V 3 bases and J 7 bases, with 20 bases left between them. CDR3 size: 16 residues. This entry is derived from a study of blood T cells in healthy people across ages. V is TRBV19 and J is TRBJ2-3; TRBD2 is a possible D gene (6 bases). Sequencing was done on a sample of blood. The receptor's source is a woman aged 80 or over in good health. This chain's CDR3 is CASSIPAGGVTNTQYF. The CDR3 region has the DNA TGTGCCAGTAGTATTCCCGCGGGCGGGGTGACAAATACGCAGTATTTT. Full variable domain (outside the CDR3, taken from reference TRBV19 and TRBJ2-3): DGGITQSPKYLFRKEGQNVTLSCEQNLNHDAMYWYRQDPGQGLRLIYYSQIVNDFQKGDIAEGYSVSREKKESFPLTVTSAQKNPTAFYLCASSIPAGGVTNTQYFGPGTRLTVL.